These 24 T cell receptor beta chains came from one sample sequenced in a study of T cells in Graves' hyperthyroidism and ophthalmopathy. Researchers amplified the TCR beta CDR3 regions from RNA transcripts. Using the HTBI primer set, a first-round RT-PCR was run on the TCR CDR3. From the multiplex PCR reads, TCRdb called clonotypes with MiXCR, one entry per CDR3 protein. The sample has about 300,000 distinct CDR3 sequences, approximately 26% seen once; the top ten hold about 30%. Sequenced sample: blood. All receptors come from a man in his forties or fifties with Graves' hyperthyroidism that later progressed to Graves' ophthalmopathy.

This clonotype showed up many times. The CDR3 sequence is CASSSRGETQYF. The CDR3 DNA follows: TGTGCCAGCAGCTCCAGGGGAGAGACCCAGTACTTC. This chain joins TRBV7-9 and TRBJ2-5, with D perhaps matching TRBD1 (6 bases). Germline CDR1 is SEHNR and CDR2 is FQNEAQ (reference sequence). CDR3 length: 12 residues. Trimming removed 4 bases at V and 4 bases at J, with 7 bases between.

Regarding this clonotype: A much larger clone sits a single nucleotide away, making a read error possible. CDR3 protein: CASSDDCQYTEAFF. In nucleotides, the CDR3 is TGTGCCAGCAGTGATGACTGCCAGTACACTGAAGCTTTCTTT. The V and J genes are TRBV25-1 and TRBJ1-1; D is unclear. Germline CDR1 is MGHDK and CDR2 is SYGVNS. V was pared by 3 bases and J by 3 bases, with 11 bases between. This CDR3 has 14 residues.

The chain is built from TRBV20-1 and TRBJ1-1; TRBD1 agrees at 10 bases. Germline CDR1 is DFQATT and CDR2 is SNEGSKA (reference sequence). The J segment lost 5 bases and the V segment lost 3 bases, leaving 3 bases of the junction unmatched. CDR3 length: 13 residues. CDR3 sequence: CSARTGGRTEAFF. The CDR3 region has the DNA TGCAGTGCTAGGACAGGGGGCCGTACTGAAGCTTTCTTT.

A remark on this clonotype: A read error may produce the germline difference seen at one junction end. The chain couples TRBV7-2 to TRBJ1-1; D gene unclear. Germline V CDR1 and CDR2: SGHTA, FQGNSA. The CDR3 totals 13 residues. The CDR3 DNA is TGCGCCAGCAGCCCGACATTACAGCTTGAAGCTTTCTTT. Encoded protein: CASSPTLQLEAFF.

This clonotype was picked up many times. The rearrangement uses TRBV29-1 and TRBJ2-2; weak D call: TRBD1 (6 bases). CDR3 length equals 15 residues. Germline CDR1 is SQVTM and CDR2 is ANQGSEA. The germline V and J ends were trimmed by 4 bases and 4 bases, with 16 bases remaining between them. The CDR3 sequence is CSVVLWGRITGELFF. The CDR3 DNA reads TGCAGCGTTGTGTTGTGGGGGCGGATCACCGGGGAGCTGTTTTTT.

This clonotype was counted at least ten times. Relative to the germline gene, one junction end is altered; a read error may explain this. The rearrangement joins TRBV20-1 to TRBJ1-1; D unresolved. Germline V gene lookup returns CDR1 DFQATT and CDR2 SNEGSKA (reference sequence). The CDR3 contains 14 residues. The CDR3 sequence: CSASKGSMNTGAFF. DNA of the CDR3: TGCAGTGCTAGTAAGGGCAGCATGAACACTGGAGCTTTCTTT.

The sample holds many counts of this clonotype. The chain combines TRBV27 with TRBJ2-7; TRBD1 is a possible D gene (6 bases). With 3 bases removed from V and 2 bases from J, the gap between germline ends came to 14 bases. Germline CDR1 MNHEY, CDR2 SMNVEV (reference sequence). The CDR3 extends over 15 amino acids. The CDR3 loop reads CASSFVGTTAYEQYF. The CDR3 bases are TGTGCCAGCAGTTTTGTGGGGACAACCGCCTACGAGCAGTACTTC.

This clonotype was seen repeatedly, ten times or more. This chain uses TRBV20-1 with TRBJ2-7; 10 bases map to TRBD1. CDR1 is DFQATT and CDR2 is SNEGSKA in the germline V gene (reference sequence). The CDR3 consists of 13 residues. V dropped 6 bases and J dropped 1; count of bases not matched to a gene: 3. The CDR3 region has the DNA TGCAGTGCCTCGGACAGGGGGTCCTACGAGCAGTACTTC. It yields the protein CSASDRGSYEQYF.

The chain has TRBV27 and TRBJ1-1; no firm D call. The CDR3 is made up of 13 amino acids. V was pared by 3 bases and J by 3 bases, with 8 bases between. Germline CDR1 is MNHEY and CDR2 is SMNVEV (reference sequence). The DNA for the CDR3 is TGTGCCAGCAGTTTTAGGGCGTACACTGAAGCTTTCTTT. This translates into CASSFRAYTEAFF.

There are many counts of this clonotype. J is TRBJ2-7 and V is TRBV4-1; D is undetermined. Between the trimmed V and J ends, which lost 0 bases and 1 base, there was a span of 7 bases. Germline CDR1 and CDR2: MGHRA and YSYEKL. The CDR3 is made up of 14 amino acids. The CDR3 loop reads CASSQDPVSYEQYF. CDR3 DNA sequence: TGCGCCAGCAGCCAAGATCCGGTATCCTACGAGCAGTACTTC.

The CDR3 sequence is CASSYLAGQETQYF. The CDR3, as DNA: TGTGCCAGCAGTTACCTTGCGGGGCAAGAGACCCAGTACTTC. The rearrangement uses TRBV6-5 and TRBJ2-5, with TRBD2 as a possible D gene (6 bases). CDR1 and CDR2 from the germline V gene are MNHEY and SVGAGI. The CDR3 has 14 amino acids. The V and J ends lost 2 bases and 2 bases respectively, with 9 bases between them.

V and J are TRBV6-2 or TRBV6-3 and TRBJ1-3; no reliable D call. Germline CDR1 reads MNHEY; CDR2 reads SVGEGT. V lost 3 bases and J 2 bases, leaving 11 bases between the germline ends. This CDR3 is 15 amino acids long. Written as DNA, the CDR3 is TGTGCCAGCAGTTATCCGGTCGGGCCTGGAAACACCATATATTTT. Its protein product is CASSYPVGPGNTIYF.

Comments on this clonotype: A junction boundary mismatches the germline segment, possibly from a read error. CDR3 sequence (DNA): TGTGCCAGCAGCCTAGAGGAGACTAGTGAGACCCAGTACTTC. Residues: CASSLEETSETQYF. The chain recombines TRBV11-2 with TRBJ2-5; possibly TRBD2 for D (6 bases). The CDR3 sequence is 14 residues long. CDR1 is SGHAT, CDR2 FQNNGV, per germline.

This chain links TRBV6-2 or TRBV6-3 with TRBJ2-7; 8 nucleotides agree with TRBD1. Germline CDR1 and CDR2: MNHEY and SVGEGT. V dropped 2 bases and J dropped 4; count of bases not matched to a gene: 10. The CDR3 covers 16 residues. CDR3 in DNA: TGTGCCAGCAGTTACCCCAGGACAGGGAGTGGGTACGAGCAGTACTTC. Amino acids: CASSYPRTGSGYEQYF.

In its sample, this clonotype was seen many times. The chain combines TRBV2 with TRBJ1-1; D gene ambiguous. In germline, CDR1 is SNHLY, CDR2 FYNNEI. The CDR3 has 14 residues. Trimming shortened V by 5 bases and J by 1 base, and 11 bases separated the two germline ends. CDR3: CASSMWLTNTEAFF. CDR3 sequence (DNA): TGTGCCAGCAGTATGTGGTTGACGAACACTGAAGCTTTCTTT.

This clonotype was seen a few times. V and J are TRBV12-3 or TRBV12-4 and TRBJ2-5; 7 bases are a match to TRBD1. Trimming at V came to 3 bases and at J to 3 bases, leaving 4 bases not matched to a gene. The CDR3 totals 14 residues. The CDR3 is CASSFPTGEETQYF. In nucleotides, the CDR3 is TGTGCCAGCAGTTTCCCTACAGGGGAAGAGACCCAGTACTTC.

This clonotype was recorded many times. The chain couples TRBV3-1 to TRBJ2-5; TRBD2 matches at 8 bases. CDR1 LGHDT and CDR2 YNNKEL come from the germline V gene (reference sequence). J was trimmed by 5 bases and V by 0 bases; bases with no gene match: 5. The CDR3 is 15 amino acids. CDR3 in DNA: TGTGCCAGCAGCCAAGAATGGAGCGGGAGTGAGACCCAGTACTTC. Protein sequence: CASSQEWSGSETQYF.

This clonotype was counted at least ten times. J is TRBJ2-2 and V is TRBV30; TRBD1 matches at 7 bases. This CDR3 comprises 15 residues. Germline loops: CDR1 GTSNPN, CDR2 SVGIG (reference sequence). V was pared by 2 bases and J by 1 base, with 4 bases of the junction left unmatched. As DNA, the CDR3 is TGTGCCTGGAGTCGGGACAGAGTGAACACCGGGGAGCTGTTTTTT. Amino acid sequence: CAWSRDRVNTGELFF. Using reference TRBV30 and TRBJ2-2 for the parts outside the CDR3, the full variable domain is SQTIHQWPATLVQPVGSPLSLECTVEGTSNPNLYWYRQAAGRGLQLLFYSVGIGQISSEVPQNLSASRPQDRQFILSSKKLLLSDSGFYLCAWSRDRVNTGELFFGEGSRLTVL.

This clonotype has a count of ten or more. CDR3 amino acids: CASSHLGAGATEAFF. CDR3 DNA: TGCGCCAGCAGCCATCTCGGGGCCGGGGCAACTGAAGCTTTCTTT. This chain joins TRBV4-1 and TRBJ1-1; TRBD1 is a possible D gene (5 bases). There are 15 residues in the CDR3. CDR1 is MGHRA and CDR2 is YSYEKL in the germline V gene. V lost 3 bases, J lost 5 bases, and 16 bases lay in between.

The chain uses TRBV6-1 and TRBJ2-5; perhaps TRBD2 as D (7 bases). CDR3 length: 15 amino acids. CDR1 MNHNS and CDR2 SASEGT come from the germline V gene. V was cut by 6 bases and J by 5 bases, with 19 bases left in between. CDR3 protein: CASSPNPGGGETQYF. As DNA, the CDR3 is TGTGCCAGCAGCCCTAATCCGGGGGGCGGGGAGACCCAGTACTTC.

This clonotype was seen repeatedly, ten times or more. DNA of the CDR3: TGTGCCAGCAGCTTAAGTAGGTCGACCGAGACCCAGTACTTC. Amino acid sequence: CASSLSRSTETQYF. V usage is TRBV7-3 and J usage is TRBJ2-5; D uncertain. The V and J ends lost 1 base and 5 bases respectively, with 11 bases between them. The CDR3 runs 14 residues. Germline V gene data show CDR1 as SGHTA and CDR2 as FQGTGA.

This CDR3 is CSARVPGYTEAFF. The CDR3 DNA reads TGCAGTGCTAGAGTGCCAGGGTACACTGAAGCTTTCTTT. This chain uses TRBV20-1 with TRBJ1-1; TRBD1 might be the D (5 bases). The CDR3 is 13 amino acids. Trimming pared 1 base from V and 3 bases from J, leaving 9 bases between. The germline V gene encodes CDR1 DFQATT and CDR2 SNEGSKA (reference sequence).

The rearrangement uses TRBV6-2 or TRBV6-3 and TRBJ2-4, with a possible D match to TRBD1 (6 bases). V shed 6 bases and J shed 2 bases, with 11 bases lying between them. The CDR3 is 14 residues long. Looked up from germline, CDR1 is MNHEY and CDR2 is SVGEGT. The CDR3 sequence is CASRTTGTKNIQYF. CDR3 sequence (DNA): TGTGCCAGCAGGACAACAGGGACCAAAAACATTCAGTACTTC.

The table lists this clonotype with many counts. The chain is built from TRBV12-3 or TRBV12-4 and TRBJ2-7; possible D gene TRBD1, 5 bases. Between the trimmed V and J ends, which lost 4 bases and 6 bases, there was a span of 16 bases. The CDR3 is made up of 14 amino acids. CDR3 protein: CASSSWPLRGEQYF. In DNA, the CDR3 is TGTGCCAGCAGTTCGTGGCCTTTAAGGGGCGAGCAGTACTTC.